The clone carrying this T cell receptor beta chain has more than one count but fewer than ten. This sample was included in a study of blood T cell repertoires in COVID-19. Whole-study context: Acute and convalescent COVID-19 samples came from the United States, Italy and Spain.

Original processing methods: How many nucleated cells were present was estimated from reference gene primer amplification. The repertoire was sequenced with immunoSEQ multiplex PCR; TCRdb's copy has only in-frame clones and lacks some. The V and J calls and the clone size are those of that table, but D and trimming were determined from the DNA. The profile shows approximately 80,000 clones, 75% to 85% of them singletons. CDR1 is SEHNR, CDR2 FQNEAQ, per germline (reference sequence). The CDR3 extends over 13 amino acids. V lost 3 bases and J lost 7, with 12 bases in between. Sequenced sample: peripheral blood. The chain recombines TRBV7-9 with TRBJ1-2, with a tentative D call TRBD1 (5 bases). The clonotype was recovered from a man aged 50-60 years with COVID-19, enrolled during active disease. This CDR3 is CASSFRQQRGYTF. The CDR3 DNA reads TGTGCCAGCAGCTTCCGACAGCAACGTGGCTACACCTTC.